This T cell receptor (beta chain) is from a study of blood T cells in healthy people across ages. Study-wide findings and caveats: Donor CMV status, an unknown factor, possibly confounded changes in expanded clonotypes.

A second PCR, run for roughly 6 to 11 cycles, used a sample-barcoded 5' primer plus a J-beta primer mix. TCRdb fed the 5' RACE reads into MiXCR, producing one record per CDR3 protein. The data hold around 1,000,000 distinct CDR3 sequences, with 20% to 25% observed a single time. Points on this clonotype: Its target is unknown.

V shed 6 bases and J shed 7 bases, with 15 bases lying between them. CDR1 and CDR2 (germline): MNHEY, SVGAGI. CDR3 size: 13 residues. These data were likewise used in another study, on T cells of mothers and their children. From that second work: Samples came from three healthy Caucasian mothers and their six children.

Input material: blood. This clonotype originated in a girl aged 2-9 years in good health. This chain uses TRBV6-5 with TRBJ2-5; no reliable D call. The CDR3: CASRPRRLGTQYF. CDR3 in DNA: TGTGCCAGCAGGCCCAGGCGTCTCGGGACCCAGTACTTC.